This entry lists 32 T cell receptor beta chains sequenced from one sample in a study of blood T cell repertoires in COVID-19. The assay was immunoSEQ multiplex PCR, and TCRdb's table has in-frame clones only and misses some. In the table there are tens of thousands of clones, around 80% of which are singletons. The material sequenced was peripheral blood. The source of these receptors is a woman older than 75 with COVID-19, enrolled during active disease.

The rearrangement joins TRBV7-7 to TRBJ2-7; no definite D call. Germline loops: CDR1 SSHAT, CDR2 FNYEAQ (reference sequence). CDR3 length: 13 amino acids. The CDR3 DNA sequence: TGTGCTAGCTCTGCGGCTCCATCCTACGAGCAGTACTTC. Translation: CASSAAPSYEQYF.

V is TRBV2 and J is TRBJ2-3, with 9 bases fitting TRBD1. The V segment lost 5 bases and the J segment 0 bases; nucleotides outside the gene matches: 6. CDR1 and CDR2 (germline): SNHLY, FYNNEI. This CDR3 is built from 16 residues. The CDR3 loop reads CASSRTGVGSTDTQYF. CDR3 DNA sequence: TGTGCCAGCAGTCGGACAGGGGTGGGTAGCACAGATACGCAGTATTTT.

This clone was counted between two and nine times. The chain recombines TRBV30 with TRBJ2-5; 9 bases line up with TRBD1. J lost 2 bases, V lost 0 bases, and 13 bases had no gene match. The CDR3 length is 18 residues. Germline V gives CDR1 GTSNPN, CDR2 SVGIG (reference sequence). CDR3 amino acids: CAWSVEEDRGLGQETQYF. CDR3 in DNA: TGTGCCTGGAGTGTAGAGGAGGACAGGGGTCTGGGGCAAGAGACCCAGTACTTC.

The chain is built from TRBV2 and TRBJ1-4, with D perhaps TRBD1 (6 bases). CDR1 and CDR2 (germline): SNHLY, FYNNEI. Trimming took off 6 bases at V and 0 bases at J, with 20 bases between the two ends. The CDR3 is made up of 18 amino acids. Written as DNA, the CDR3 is TGTGCCAGCAGAATCGGAACAGGGAATCGGGCAACTAATGAAAAACTGTTTTTT. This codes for CASRIGTGNRATNEKLFF.

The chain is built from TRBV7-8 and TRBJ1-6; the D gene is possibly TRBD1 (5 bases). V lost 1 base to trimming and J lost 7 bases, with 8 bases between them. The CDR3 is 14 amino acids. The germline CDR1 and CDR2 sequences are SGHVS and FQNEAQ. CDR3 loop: CASSLDQGNSPLHF. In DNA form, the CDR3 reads TGTGCCAGCAGCTTAGATCAGGGAAATTCACCCCTCCACTTT. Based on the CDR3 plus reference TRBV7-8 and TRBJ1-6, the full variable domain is GAGVSQSPRYKVAKRGQDVALRCDPISGHVSLFWYQQALGQGPEFLTYFQNEAQLDKSGLPSDRFFAERPEGSVSTLKIQRTQQEDSAVYLCASSLDQGNSPLHFGNGTRLTVT.

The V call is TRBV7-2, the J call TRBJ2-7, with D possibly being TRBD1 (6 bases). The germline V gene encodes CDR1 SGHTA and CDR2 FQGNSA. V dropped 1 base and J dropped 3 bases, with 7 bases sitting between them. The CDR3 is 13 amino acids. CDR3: CASSLDRVYEQYF. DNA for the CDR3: TGTGCCAGCAGCTTAGACAGGGTCTACGAGCAGTACTTC.

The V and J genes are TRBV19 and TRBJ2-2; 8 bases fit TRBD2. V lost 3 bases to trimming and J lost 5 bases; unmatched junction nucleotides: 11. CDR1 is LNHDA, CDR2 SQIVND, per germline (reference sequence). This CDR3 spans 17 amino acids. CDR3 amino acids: CASSIRSAGGFTGELFF. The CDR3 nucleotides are TGTGCCAGTAGTATCCGGTCGGCGGGAGGTTTTACCGGGGAGCTGTTTTTT.

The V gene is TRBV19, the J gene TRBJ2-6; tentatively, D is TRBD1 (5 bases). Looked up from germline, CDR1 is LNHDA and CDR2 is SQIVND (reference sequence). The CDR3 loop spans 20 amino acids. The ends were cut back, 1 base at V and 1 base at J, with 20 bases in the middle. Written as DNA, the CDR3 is TGTGCCAGTAGTATAGTATGGCGTCTGGGGCAAAATTCTGGGGCCAACGTCCTGACTTTC. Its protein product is CASSIVWRLGQNSGANVLTF.

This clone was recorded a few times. CDR3: CASSPPTTAYEQYF. In nucleotides, the CDR3 is TGTGCCAGCTCACCCCCCACCACAGCCTACGAGCAGTACTTC. V usage is TRBV18 and J usage is TRBJ2-7; D is unresolved. Trimming cost V 3 bases and J 2 bases, with 11 bases left between them. The V gene's germline CDR1 is KGHSH and CDR2 LQKENI. The CDR3 runs to 14 residues.

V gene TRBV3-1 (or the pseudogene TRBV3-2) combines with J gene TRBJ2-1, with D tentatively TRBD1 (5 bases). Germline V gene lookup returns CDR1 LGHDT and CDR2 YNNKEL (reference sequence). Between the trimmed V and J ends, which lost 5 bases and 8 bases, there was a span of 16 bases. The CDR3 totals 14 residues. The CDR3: CASSYTTGTDEQFF. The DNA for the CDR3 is TGTGCCAGCAGCTACACTACAGGTACGGATGAGCAGTTCTTC.

The CDR3 loop reads CASSLGLGGSYEQYF. The CDR3 coding sequence is TGTGCCAGCAGCTTAGGTCTAGGGGGTTCCTACGAGCAGTACTTC. The chain recombines TRBV11-2 with TRBJ2-7, with D possibly matching TRBD1 (6 bases). CDR1 is SGHAT, CDR2 FQNNGV, per germline. The CDR3 has 15 residues. V lost 1 base, J lost 1 base, and 11 bases lay in between.

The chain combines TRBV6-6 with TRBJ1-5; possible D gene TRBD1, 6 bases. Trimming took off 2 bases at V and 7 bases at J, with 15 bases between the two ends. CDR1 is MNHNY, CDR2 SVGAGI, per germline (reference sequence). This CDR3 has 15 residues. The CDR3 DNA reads TGTGCCAGCAGTTACCTAACAGGGCCGCACCAGCCCCAGCATTTT. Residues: CASSYLTGPHQPQHF.

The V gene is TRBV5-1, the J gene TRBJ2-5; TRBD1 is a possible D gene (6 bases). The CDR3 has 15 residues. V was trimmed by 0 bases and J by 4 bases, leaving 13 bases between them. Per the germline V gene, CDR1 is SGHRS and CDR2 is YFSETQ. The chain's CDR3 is CASSLGGRGGETQYF. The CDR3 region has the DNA TGCGCCAGCAGCTTGGGGGGCAGGGGCGGAGAGACCCAGTACTTC.

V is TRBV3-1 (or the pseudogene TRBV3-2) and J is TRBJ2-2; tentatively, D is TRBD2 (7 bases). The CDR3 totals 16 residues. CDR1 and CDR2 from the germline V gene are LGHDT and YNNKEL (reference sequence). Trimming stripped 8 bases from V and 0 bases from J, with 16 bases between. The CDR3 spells CASGVGGHANTGELFF. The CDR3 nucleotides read TGTGCCAGCGGGGTCGGGGGGCACGCGAACACCGGGGAGCTGTTTTTT.

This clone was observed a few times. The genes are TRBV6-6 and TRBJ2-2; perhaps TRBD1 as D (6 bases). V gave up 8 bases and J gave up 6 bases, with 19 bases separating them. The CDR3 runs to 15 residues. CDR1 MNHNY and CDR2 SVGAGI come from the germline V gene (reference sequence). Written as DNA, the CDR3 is TGTGCCAGCTGCGGGCAGGGGAAAATCCCCGGGGAGCTGTTTTTT. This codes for CASCGQGKIPGELFF.

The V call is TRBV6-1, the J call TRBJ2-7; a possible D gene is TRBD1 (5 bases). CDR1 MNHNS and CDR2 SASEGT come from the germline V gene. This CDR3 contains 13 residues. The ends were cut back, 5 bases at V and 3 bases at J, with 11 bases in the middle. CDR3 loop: CASSWSRDYEQYF. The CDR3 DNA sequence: TGTGCCAGCAGTTGGAGCAGGGACTACGAGCAGTACTTC.

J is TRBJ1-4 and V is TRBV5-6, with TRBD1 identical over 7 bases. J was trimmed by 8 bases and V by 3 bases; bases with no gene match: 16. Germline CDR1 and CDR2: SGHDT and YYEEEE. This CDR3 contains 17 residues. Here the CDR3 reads CASSSIEEDRVWEKLFF. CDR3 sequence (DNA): TGTGCCAGCAGCTCAATAGAAGAAGACAGGGTATGGGAAAAACTGTTTTTT.

CDR3 DNA: TGTGCCACCAGCAGAGAATTGGGGACTAGCGGGATCGATGAGCAGTTCTTC. Amino acid sequence: CATSRELGTSGIDEQFF. The chain links TRBV15 to TRBJ2-1; 13 nucleotides agree with TRBD2. The junction had 7 bases not matched to a gene; V was cut back by 0 bases and J by 8 bases. The CDR3 loop spans 17 amino acids. Germline V gene sequence: CDR1 LNHNV, CDR2 YYDKDF (reference sequence).

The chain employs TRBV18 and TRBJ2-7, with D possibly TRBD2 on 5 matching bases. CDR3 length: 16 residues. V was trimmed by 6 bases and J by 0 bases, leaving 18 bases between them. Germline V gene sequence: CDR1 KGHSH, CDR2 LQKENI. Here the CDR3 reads CASSKESTGSSYEQYF. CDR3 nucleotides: TGTGCCAGCTCTAAGGAGTCGACGGGGAGCTCCTACGAGCAGTACTTC.

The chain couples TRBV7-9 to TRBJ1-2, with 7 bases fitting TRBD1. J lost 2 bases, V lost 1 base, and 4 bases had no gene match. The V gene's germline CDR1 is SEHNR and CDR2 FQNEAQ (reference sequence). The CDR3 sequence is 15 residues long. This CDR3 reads CASSLEGQPNYGYTF. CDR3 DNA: TGTGCCAGCAGCTTAGAGGGACAGCCAAACTATGGCTACACCTTC.

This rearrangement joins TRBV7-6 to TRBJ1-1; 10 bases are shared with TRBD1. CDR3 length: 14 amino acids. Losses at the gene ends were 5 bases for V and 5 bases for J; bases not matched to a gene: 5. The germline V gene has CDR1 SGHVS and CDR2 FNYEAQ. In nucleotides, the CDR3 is TGTGCCAGCAGCCGACAGGGGGCGGTGACTGAAGCTTTCTTT. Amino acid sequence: CASSRQGAVTEAFF. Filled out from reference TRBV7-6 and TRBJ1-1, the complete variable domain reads GAGVSQSPRYKVTKRGQDVALRCDPISGHVSLYWYRQALGQGPEFLTYFNYEAQQDKSGLPNDRFSAERPEGSISTLTIQRTEQRDSAMYRCASSRQGAVTEAFFGQGTRLTVV.

CDR3 amino acids: CASSLGSAASQAFF. Written as DNA, the CDR3 is TGTGCCAGCAGCTTGGGATCGGCAGCGAGTCAAGCTTTCTTT. The chain carries TRBV5-6 and TRBJ1-1; unclear D gene. This CDR3 region has 14 residues. Trimming took 0 bases from V and 9 from J, leaving 15 bases between them. Germline-derived CDR1 and CDR2 are SGHDT and YYEEEE.

This CDR3 is CASSGHRGNGEKLFF. The CDR3 DNA reads TGTGCCAGCAGTGGGCACAGGGGGAACGGGGAAAAACTGTTTTTT. V usage is TRBV2 and J usage is TRBJ1-4, with 8 bases identical to TRBD1. The CDR3 runs to 15 residues. J lost 8 bases, V lost 4 bases, and 9 bases had no gene match. Germline lookup yields CDR1 SNHLY and CDR2 FYNNEI. The full variable domain, its missing parts supplied by reference TRBV2 and TRBJ1-4, is EPEVTQTPSHQVTQMGQEVILRCVPISNHLYFYWYRQILGQKVEFLVSFYNNEISEKSEIFDDQFSVERPDGSNFTLKIRSTKLEDSAMYFCASSGHRGNGEKLFFGSGTQLSVL.

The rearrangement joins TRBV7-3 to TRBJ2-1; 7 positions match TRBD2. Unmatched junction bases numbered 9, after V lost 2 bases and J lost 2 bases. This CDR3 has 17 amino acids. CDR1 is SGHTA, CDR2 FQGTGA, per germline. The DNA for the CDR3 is TGTGCCAGCAGCTTATTGCGGCCTAGCGGCGCCTACAATGAGCAGTTCTTC. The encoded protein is CASSLLRPSGAYNEQFF.

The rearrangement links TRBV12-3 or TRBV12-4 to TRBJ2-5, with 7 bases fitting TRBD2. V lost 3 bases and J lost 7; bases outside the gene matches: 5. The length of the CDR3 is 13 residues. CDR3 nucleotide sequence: TGTGCCAGCAGTTTGGAACCGGGGGGGACCCAGTACTTC. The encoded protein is CASSLEPGGTQYF.

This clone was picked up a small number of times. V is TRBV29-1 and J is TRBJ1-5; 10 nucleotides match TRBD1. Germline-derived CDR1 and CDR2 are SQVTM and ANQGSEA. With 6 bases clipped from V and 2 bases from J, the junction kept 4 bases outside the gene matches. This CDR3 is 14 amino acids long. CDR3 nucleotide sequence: TGCAGCGTAAGACAGGGGGCTGGCAATCAGCCCCAGCATTTT. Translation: CSVRQGAGNQPQHF.

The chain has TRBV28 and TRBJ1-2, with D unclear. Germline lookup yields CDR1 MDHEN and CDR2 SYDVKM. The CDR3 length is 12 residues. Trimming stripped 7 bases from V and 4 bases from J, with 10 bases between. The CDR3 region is CASTERGYGYTF. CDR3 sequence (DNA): TGTGCCAGCACCGAACGGGGCTATGGCTACACCTTC.

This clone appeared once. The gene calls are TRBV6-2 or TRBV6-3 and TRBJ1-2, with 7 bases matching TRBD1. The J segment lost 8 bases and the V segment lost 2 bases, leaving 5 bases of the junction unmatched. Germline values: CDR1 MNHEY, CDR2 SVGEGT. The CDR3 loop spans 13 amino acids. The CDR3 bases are TGTGCCAGCAGTTACAAGGGGGCGTGGGGCTACACCTTC. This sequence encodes CASSYKGAWGYTF.

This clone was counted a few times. The CDR3 region has the DNA TGCGCCAGCAGTCATCAGGGGCTTGGGTACAATGAGCAGTTCTTC. Its protein is CASSHQGLGYNEQFF. The chain has TRBV23-1 and TRBJ2-1; D may be TRBD1 (6 bases). TRBV23-1 is known as an ORF, though its function is uncertain. V was shortened by 3 bases and J by 4 bases, with 13 bases between the two germline ends. CDR3 length: 15 amino acids.

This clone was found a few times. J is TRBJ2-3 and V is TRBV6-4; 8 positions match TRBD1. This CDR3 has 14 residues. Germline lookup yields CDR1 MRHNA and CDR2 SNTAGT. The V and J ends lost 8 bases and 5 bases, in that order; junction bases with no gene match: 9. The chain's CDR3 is CASAGQGNGDTQYF. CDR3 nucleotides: TGTGCCAGCGCCGGACAGGGAAATGGAGATACGCAGTATTTT.

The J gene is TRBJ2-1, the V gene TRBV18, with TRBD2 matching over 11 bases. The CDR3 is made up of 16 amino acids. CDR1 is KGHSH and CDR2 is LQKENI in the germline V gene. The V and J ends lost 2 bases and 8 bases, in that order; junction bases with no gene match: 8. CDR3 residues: CASSPSTSGIDHEQFF. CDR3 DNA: TGTGCCAGCTCACCATCGACTAGCGGGATAGATCATGAGCAGTTCTTC.

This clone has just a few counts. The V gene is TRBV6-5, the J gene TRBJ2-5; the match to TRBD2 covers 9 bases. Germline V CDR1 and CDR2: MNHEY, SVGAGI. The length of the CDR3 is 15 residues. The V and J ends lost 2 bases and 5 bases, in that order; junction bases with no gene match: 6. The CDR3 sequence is CASSYGLAGHETQYF. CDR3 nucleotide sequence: TGTGCCAGCAGTTACGGTCTAGCGGGACACGAGACCCAGTACTTC.